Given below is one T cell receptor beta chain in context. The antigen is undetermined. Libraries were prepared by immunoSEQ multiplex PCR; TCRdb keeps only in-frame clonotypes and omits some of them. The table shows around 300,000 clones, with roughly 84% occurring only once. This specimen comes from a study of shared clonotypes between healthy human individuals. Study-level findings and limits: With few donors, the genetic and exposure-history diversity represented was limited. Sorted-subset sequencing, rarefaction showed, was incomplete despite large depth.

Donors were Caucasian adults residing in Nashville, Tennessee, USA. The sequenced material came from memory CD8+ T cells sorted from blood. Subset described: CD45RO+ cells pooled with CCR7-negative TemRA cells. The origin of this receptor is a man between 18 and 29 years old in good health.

CDR3 in amino acids: CSVLFGTRATGELFF. In nucleotides, the CDR3 is TGCAGCGTGCTCTTCGGGACGAGAGCCACCGGGGAGCTGTTTTTT. The genes are TRBV29-1 and TRBJ2-2; D tentatively reads TRBD1 or TRBD2 (5 bases each). The germline gives CDR1 SQVTM, CDR2 ANQGSEA. This CDR3 has 15 amino acids. V lost 6 bases, J lost 4 bases, and 18 bases lay in between.